Each of the 11 T cell receptor beta chains below was sequenced from the same sample in a study of chemoradiotherapy in HPV16-positive cancers. The repertoire was sequenced with immunoSEQ multiplex PCR; TCRdb's copy has only in-frame clones and lacks some. The sample includes about 36,000 clones, about 92% of them seen just once. The material sequenced was blood, taken from a patient who underwent chemoradiotherapy. Receptor source: a human donor with HPV-associated anogenital cancer.

This sequence joins TRBV6-5 and TRBJ2-1; TRBD2 might be the D (5 bases). Trimming cost V 2 bases and J 8 bases, with 10 bases left between them. This CDR3 spans 13 amino acids. Germline V gene data show CDR1 as MNHEY and CDR2 as SVGAGI. The CDR3 loop reads CASSYRTGDEQFF. Here the CDR3 DNA reads TGTGCCAGCAGTTACCGCACCGGGGATGAGCAGTTCTTC.

CDR3 loop: CASSLSELTYEQYF. The CDR3 DNA follows: TGTGCCAGCAGCTTATCGGAGCTCACCTACGAGCAGTACTTC. The chain combines TRBV11-2 with TRBJ2-5; D ambiguous. The last part of the DNA fits TRBJ2-7 better; the J call may be wrong. Germline V gives CDR1 SGHAT, CDR2 FQNNGV. The CDR3 is 14 amino acids.

This chain uses TRBV30 with TRBJ1-1, with TRBD1 identical over 10 bases. Germline trimming cut 0 bases from V and 7 bases from J; bases unmatched to any gene: 2. The germline V gene encodes CDR1 GTSNPN and CDR2 SVGIG (reference sequence). The CDR3 is 13 residues long. The CDR3 DNA follows: TGTGCCTGGAGTGTAGGGACAGGGGATGAAGCTTTCTTT. Residues: CAWSVGTGDEAFF.

The chain employs TRBV6-1 and TRBJ2-1; 12 nucleotides match TRBD2. V lost 5 bases and J lost 7; bases outside the gene matches: 21. The CDR3 runs 20 residues. Germline V gives CDR1 MNHNS, CDR2 SASEGT. CDR3 region: CASSQDAALGLAGLWNEQFF. The DNA of the CDR3 is TGTGCCAGCAGTCAAGACGCGGCCTTAGGACTAGCGGGGTTGTGGAATGAGCAGTTCTTC.

The chain combines TRBV5-1 with TRBJ1-5; D might be TRBD1 (6 bases). The germline CDR1 and CDR2 sequences are SGHRS and YFSETQ. The germline V and J ends were trimmed by 0 bases and 3 bases, with 19 bases remaining between them. The CDR3 is 18 residues long. For the CDR3, the DNA is TGCGCCAGCAGCTTGGAACAGGGTGGGACTTTAGACAATCAGCCCCAGCATTTT. It codes for CASSLEQGGTLDNQPQHF.

This clone was detected only a few times. V and J are TRBV5-1 and TRBJ2-2; a possible D gene is TRBD2 (5 bases). The CDR3 runs to 12 residues. Germline CDR1 and CDR2: SGHRS and YFSETQ. V gave up 4 bases and J gave up 7 bases, with 8 bases separating them. The CDR3 here is CASSLRGGELFF. The CDR3 coding sequence is TGCGCCAGCAGCCTACGGGGCGGGGAGCTGTTTTTT. Filled out from reference TRBV5-1 and TRBJ2-2, the complete variable domain reads KAGVTQTPRYLIKTRGQQVTLSCSPISGHRSVSWYQQTPGQGLQFLFEYFSETQRNKGNFPGRFSGRQFSNSRSEMNVSTLELGDSALYLCASSLRGGELFFGEGSRLTVL.

V and J are TRBV7-8 and TRBJ1-3, with D tentatively TRBD1 (5 bases). The ends were cut back, 5 bases at V and 0 bases at J, with 11 bases in the middle. This CDR3 has 15 residues. Per the germline V gene, CDR1 is SGHVS and CDR2 is FQNEAQ. CDR3 protein: CASSRGRSSGNTIYF. In DNA form, the CDR3 reads TGTGCCAGCAGCAGGGGACGAAGCTCTGGAAACACCATATATTTT.

This clone was counted once. The chain employs TRBV6-4 and TRBJ2-3, with 10 bases lining up with TRBD2. Germline CDR1 reads MRHNA; CDR2 reads SNTAGT. J gave up 1 base and V 5 bases, and 9 bases lay outside the gene matches. The CDR3 runs 17 residues. CDR3 nucleotides: TGTGCCAGCAGTCGGGGCCTAGCGGGGGTAGGCACAGATACGCAGTATTTT. This gives the protein CASSRGLAGVGTDTQYF.

J is TRBJ1-2 and V is TRBV4-3; 7 bases line up with TRBD1. The CDR3 covers 14 residues. V shed 4 bases, J shed 2 bases, and the junction held 4 bases outside the gene matches. CDR1 LGHNA and CDR2 YSLEER come from the germline V gene. CDR3 coding DNA: TGCGCCAGCAGCCCGACAGGGTCAAACTATGGCTACACCTTC. This translates into CASSPTGSNYGYTF.

A word on this clone: A read error may produce the germline difference seen at one junction end. Other DNA sequences in the same sample also yield this CDR3. V and J are TRBV20-1 and TRBJ1-1; D is unclear. CDR3 length: 11 amino acids. CDR1 is DFQATT and CDR2 is SNEGSKA in the germline V gene (reference sequence). In DNA form, the CDR3 reads TGCAGTGCTAGAGACTACACGGAAGCTTTCTTT. It yields the protein CSARDYTEAFF.

The chain carries TRBV4-1 and TRBJ2-7, with 7 nucleotides matching TRBD2. In germline, CDR1 is MGHRA, CDR2 YSYEKL. The CDR3 is 17 amino acids. The junction had 15 bases not matched to a gene; V was cut back by 4 bases and J by 3 bases. As DNA, the CDR3 is TGCGCCAGCAGCCCAATCCCTAGTGGCGGGGGTTTCTACGAGCAGTACTTC. It encodes CASSPIPSGGGFYEQYF.